This entry is about one T cell receptor (beta chain). Its antigen is as yet unknown. The study subjected TCRalpha and TCRbeta cDNA to two nested PCRs of approximately 17 and 9 cycles. TCRdb reprocessed the 5' RACE reads and keeps a single row for each CDR3 protein, giving no DNA. The sample holds approximately 400,000 distinct CDR3 sequences. The sample is drawn from a study of monozygotic twins with inflammatory bowel disease. Study-wide findings and caveats: Patient-specific immunosuppressive treatments may have made repertoires more variable.

The length of the CDR3 is 14 residues. Germline CDR1 is MGHRA and CDR2 is YSYEKL. The chain carries TRBV4-1 and TRBJ2-5; checking the TCRdb D call of TRBD1 is not possible without DNA. The origin of this receptor is a human donor with ulcerative colitis or Crohn's disease, or a healthy co-twin of an affected twin (not recorded which). Sequencing was done on a sample of blood. CDR3 sequence reads: CASSPEPGAETQYF.